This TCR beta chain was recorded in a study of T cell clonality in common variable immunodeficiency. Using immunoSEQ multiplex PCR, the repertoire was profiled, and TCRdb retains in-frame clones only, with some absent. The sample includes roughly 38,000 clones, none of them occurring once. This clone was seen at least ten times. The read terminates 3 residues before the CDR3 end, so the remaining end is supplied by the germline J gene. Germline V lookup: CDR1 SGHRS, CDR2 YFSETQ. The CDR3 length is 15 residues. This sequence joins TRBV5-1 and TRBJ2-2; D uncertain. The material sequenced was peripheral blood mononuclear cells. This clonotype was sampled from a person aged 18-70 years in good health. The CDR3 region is CASSLAAPGNEKLFF. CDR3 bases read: TGCGCCAGCAGCTTGGCGGCCCCAGGAAATGAAAAG.